A single sample gave rise to the 21 T cell receptor beta chains below, sequenced in a study of OX40 agonist ivuxolimab in advanced cancers. Sequenced by immunoSEQ multiplex PCR; TCRdb stores in-frame clones only, minus some. The sample has approximately 60,000 clones, approximately 89% seen once; the top ten hold roughly 13%. Sequenced here: CD4+ or CD8+ T cells sorted from blood, sampled in a trial of the OX40 agonist ivuxolimab. The origin of the receptors is an adult with an advanced solid tumor such as melanoma, head and neck, liver or kidney cancer.

The genes are TRBV6-5 and TRBJ2-1; D could derive from TRBD1 or TRBD2 (5 bases each). CDR1 is MNHEY, CDR2 SVGAGI, per germline. The length of the CDR3 is 14 residues. The V and J ends lost 3 bases and 5 bases respectively, with 11 bases between them. The CDR3 nucleotides are TGTGCCAGCAGTTATATGGGACGCCACAATGAGCAGTTCTTC. Amino acids: CASSYMGRHNEQFF.

The V call is TRBV11-2, the J call TRBJ2-7; no clear D gene. The CDR3 totals 16 residues. Germline lookup yields CDR1 SGHAT and CDR2 FQNNGV. V lost 4 bases, J lost 7 bases, and 23 bases lay in between. The DNA of the CDR3 is TGTGCCAGCAGCTCCGCCCACCTGCAGGCAGGCGGTGAGCAGTACTTC. Encoded protein: CASSSAHLQAGGEQYF.

CDR3 DNA sequence: TGTGCCAGCAGTGAATTTACTAATGAAAAACTGTTTTTT. This codes for CASSEFTNEKLFF. The V and J genes are TRBV6-1 and TRBJ1-4, with D hard to call. The germline CDR1 and CDR2 sequences are MNHNS and SASEGT. V dropped 2 bases and J dropped 2 bases, with 3 bases sitting between them. The CDR3 spans 13 residues.

V and J are TRBV27 and TRBJ1-1, with D perhaps matching TRBD1 (6 bases). Between the trimmed V and J ends, which lost 6 bases and 4 bases, there was a span of 15 bases. CDR3 length equals 14 residues. The V gene's germline CDR1 is MNHEY and CDR2 SMNVEV (reference sequence). CDR3 loop: CASSWGHVSTEAFF. CDR3 nucleotides: TGTGCCAGCAGCTGGGGACATGTAAGCACTGAAGCTTTCTTT.

The chain uses TRBV5-1 and TRBJ1-1; TRBD1 aligns across 9 bases. From germline, CDR1 is SGHRS and CDR2 YFSETQ. The CDR3 is 15 residues long. V was clipped by 3 bases and J by 7 bases; unmatched bases: 10. The CDR3 nucleotides are TGCGCCAGCAGCTCCCCGGGACAGGGAAGTTATGAAGCTTTCTTT. Residues: CASSSPGQGSYEAFF. Full variable domain (remainder filled in from reference TRBV5-1 and TRBJ1-1): KAGVTQTPRYLIKTRGQQVTLSCSPISGHRSVSWYQQTPGQGLQFLFEYFSETQRNKGNFPGRFSGRQFSNSRSEMNVSTLELGDSALYLCASSSPGQGSYEAFFGQGTRLTVV.

This sequence joins TRBV7-6 and TRBJ2-1; TRBD1 aligns across 9 bases. Trimming at V came to 5 bases and at J to 8 bases, leaving 13 bases not matched to a gene. Germline values: CDR1 SGHVS, CDR2 FNYEAQ. The CDR3 is 16 amino acids. CDR3 DNA sequence: TGTGCCAGCAGCCAGACGACGGGACAGGGTTTCGATGAGCAGTTCTTC. Translation gives CASSQTTGQGFDEQFF.

This chain links TRBV27 with TRBJ2-5; 8 bases are a match to TRBD2. Germline assignment: CDR1 MNHEY and CDR2 SMNVEV (reference sequence). The ends lost 4 bases at V and 6 bases at J; junction bases unmatched: 10. The CDR3 is made up of 15 amino acids. The CDR3 DNA sequence: TGTGCCAGCAGTTCGTGGCGGGAGGTTGAAAAGACCCAGTACTTC. Amino acid sequence: CASSSWREVEKTQYF.

The chain employs TRBV11-2 and TRBJ2-7; D unclear. Trimming cost V 1 base and J 6 bases, with 13 bases left between them. Germline CDR1 reads SGHAT; CDR2 reads FQNNGV. CDR3 length: 14 amino acids. The CDR3 bases are TGTGCCAGCAGCTTAGGGTACGCGCGATCCGAGCAGTACTTC. It codes for CASSLGYARSEQYF. Variable domain in full (rest from reference TRBV11-2 and TRBJ2-7): EAGVAQSPRYKIIEKRQSVAFWCNPISGHATLYWYQQILGQGPKLLIQFQNNGVVDDSQLPKDRFSAERLKGVDSTLKIQPAKLEDSAVYLCASSLGYARSEQYFGPGTRLTVT.

The chain has TRBV5-3 and TRBJ1-1; TRBD1 matches at 8 bases. TRBV5-3 is flagged as an ORF with uncertain function. This CDR3 spans 17 amino acids. V lost 2 bases to trimming and J lost 3 bases; unmatched junction nucleotides: 12. CDR3 protein: CARSFGQGWIVDTEAFF. The CDR3 DNA reads as TGTGCCAGAAGCTTCGGACAGGGATGGATTGTAGACACTGAAGCTTTCTTT.

The chain recombines TRBV9 with TRBJ2-6; the D gene is possibly TRBD1 (6 bases). This CDR3 is built from 19 residues. CDR1 is SGDLS, CDR2 YYNGEE, per germline. Trimming took off 3 bases at V and 4 bases at J, with 23 bases between the two ends. CDR3 residues: CASSDARDIWASGANVLTF. The CDR3 nucleotides read TGTGCCAGCAGCGACGCCCGGGACATTTGGGCCTCCGGGGCCAACGTCCTGACTTTC.

The rearrangement uses TRBV7-6 and TRBJ2-7, with D perhaps matching TRBD1 (5 bases). The CDR3 runs 12 residues. V lost 3 bases, J lost 3 bases, and 6 bases lay in between. In germline, CDR1 is SGHVS, CDR2 FNYEAQ. The CDR3 spells CASSFQGYEQYF. CDR3 nucleotide sequence: TGTGCCAGCAGCTTCCAGGGCTACGAGCAGTACTTC.

The CDR3 DNA sequence: TGTGCTAGTGGTTCACCTCCTTTTGGGTACTGGCTAGCGGGAGGGCCCGAGCAGTACTTC. Its protein product is CASGSPPFGYWLAGGPEQYF. The gene calls are TRBV12-5 and TRBJ2-7, with 12 bases aligning to TRBD2. The CDR3 covers 20 residues. Per germline, CDR1 LGHNT and CDR2 FRNRAP. J gave up 6 bases and V 4 bases, and 22 bases lay outside the gene matches.

The chain couples TRBV15 to TRBJ2-1; D might be TRBD1 (6 bases). Trimming took 3 bases from V and 3 from J, leaving 15 bases between them. From germline, CDR1 is LNHNV and CDR2 YYDKDF (reference sequence). This CDR3 is 16 amino acids long. CDR3 loop: CATSSDYAGVYNEQFF. CDR3 coding DNA: TGTGCCACCAGCAGCGATTACGCAGGGGTCTACAATGAGCAGTTCTTC.

V gene TRBV18 combines with J gene TRBJ2-1, with D possibly TRBD1 on 5 matching bases. The germline V gene encodes CDR1 KGHSH and CDR2 LQKENI. Trimming removed 1 base from V and 2 bases from J, with 15 bases in between. This CDR3 is built from 17 residues. CDR3 sequence reads: CASSPLSSGFTYNEQFF. CDR3 DNA: TGTGCCAGCTCACCACTCAGTTCAGGGTTCACCTACAATGAGCAGTTCTTC.

This clone was observed a single time. The gene calls are TRBV5-1 and TRBJ2-7; weak D call: TRBD1 (5 bases). Germline CDR1 SGHRS, CDR2 YFSETQ. V shed 5 bases and J shed 1 base, with 10 bases lying between them. The CDR3 sequence is 13 residues long. Here the CDR3 DNA reads TGCGCCAGCAGTCCGACAGAGTCCTACGAGCAGTACTTC. Protein product: CASSPTESYEQYF.

The CDR3 DNA sequence: TGTGCCAGCAGTTTGTCGGCTGCTTATGCCCTCTCCTACGAGCAGTACTTC. Protein sequence: CASSLSAAYALSYEQYF. The V call is TRBV28, the J call TRBJ2-7; D is ambiguous. CDR3 length: 17 residues. CDR1 is MDHEN and CDR2 is SYDVKM in the germline V gene. V lost 3 bases to trimming and J lost 0 bases, with 18 bases between them.

This clone was observed once. The chain recombines TRBV7-9 with TRBJ2-7, with TRBD2 identical over 10 bases. The CDR3 has 16 amino acids. The germline V gene encodes CDR1 SEHNR and CDR2 FQNEAQ (reference sequence). Trimming cost V 3 bases and J 1 base; bases outside gene matches: 6. Written as DNA, the CDR3 is TGTGCCAGCAGCTTGTCTAGCGGGAGAGATTCCTACGAGCAGTACTTC. Translated: CASSLSSGRDSYEQYF.

Details on this clone: Different DNA sequences within this sample yield the same CDR3. J is TRBJ2-5 and V is TRBV7-9; 8 bases fit TRBD1. Losses at the gene ends were 2 bases for V and 2 bases for J; bases not matched to a gene: 4. Germline assignment: CDR1 SEHNR and CDR2 FQNEAQ (reference sequence). The CDR3 loop spans 15 amino acids. The CDR3 region is CASSLRQGLQETQYF. The CDR3 DNA follows: TGTGCCAGCAGCTTACGACAGGGGCTGCAAGAGACCCAGTACTTC.

V is TRBV7-6 and J is TRBJ2-1; 8 nucleotides match TRBD2. Per germline, CDR1 SGHVS and CDR2 FNYEAQ. The V and J ends lost 2 bases and 2 bases, in that order; junction bases with no gene match: 14. This CDR3 contains 19 residues. CDR3 nucleotide sequence: TGTGCCAGCAGCTTACGCGGACTAGCTACCGGCCTCCCCTACAATGAGCAGTTCTTC. Its protein product is CASSLRGLATGLPYNEQFF.

The chain employs TRBV7-9 and TRBJ2-2; D is unclear. V was trimmed by 8 bases and J by 7 bases, leaving 20 bases between them. This CDR3 comprises 15 residues. Germline CDR1 is SEHNR and CDR2 is FQNEAQ (reference sequence). In DNA, the CDR3 is TGTGCCAGCCCCGTAAATGACCGATACGGCGGGGAGCTGTTTTTT. This gives the protein CASPVNDRYGGELFF.

This clone was recorded once. The chain joins TRBV10-3 to TRBJ2-1; 8 bases agree with TRBD2. Germline CDR1 ENHRY, CDR2 SYGVKD. The CDR3 contains 17 residues. J lost 2 bases, V lost 2 bases, and 8 bases had no gene match. The CDR3 here is CAISEAKREYPYNEQFF. CDR3 in DNA: TGTGCCATCAGTGAGGCTAAGCGGGAGTATCCCTACAATGAGCAGTTCTTC.